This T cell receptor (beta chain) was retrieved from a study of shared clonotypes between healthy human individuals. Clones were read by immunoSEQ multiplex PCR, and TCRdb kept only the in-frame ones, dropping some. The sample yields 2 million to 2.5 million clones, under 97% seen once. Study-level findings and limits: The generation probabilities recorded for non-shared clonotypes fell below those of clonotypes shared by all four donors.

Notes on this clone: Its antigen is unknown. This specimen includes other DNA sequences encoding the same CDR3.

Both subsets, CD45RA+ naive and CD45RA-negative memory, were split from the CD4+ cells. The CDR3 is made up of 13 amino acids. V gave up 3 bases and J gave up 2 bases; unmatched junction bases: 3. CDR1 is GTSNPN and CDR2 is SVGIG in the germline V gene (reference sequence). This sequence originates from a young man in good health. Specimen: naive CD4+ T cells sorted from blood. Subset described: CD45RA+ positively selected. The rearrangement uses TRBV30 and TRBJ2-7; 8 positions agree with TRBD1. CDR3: CAWSVTGAYEQYF. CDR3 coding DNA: TGTGCCTGGAGCGTGACAGGGGCCTACGAGCAGTACTTC.